This entry lists 29 T cell receptor beta chains sequenced from one sample in a study of OX40 agonist ivuxolimab in advanced cancers. Profiled with immunoSEQ multiplex PCR; TCRdb holds only in-frame clones, not every one. The repertoire holds almost 85,000 clones, with roughly nine tenths as singletons. The specimen was CD4+ or CD8+ T cells sorted from blood, collected in a trial of the OX40 agonist ivuxolimab. These receptors were collected from an adult with an advanced solid tumor such as melanoma, head and neck, liver or kidney cancer.

This chain uses TRBV28 with TRBJ1-1; maybe TRBD1 (6 bases). Germline assignment: CDR1 MDHEN and CDR2 SYDVKM. This CDR3 has 14 residues. V was cut by 6 bases and J by 3 bases, with 14 bases left in between. The CDR3 reads CASSLRGEHTEAFF. The CDR3 DNA follows: TGTGCCAGCAGCTTGAGGGGGGAACACACTGAAGCTTTCTTT. Filled out from reference TRBV28 and TRBJ1-1, the complete variable domain reads DVKVTQSSRYLVKRTGEKVFLECVQDMDHENMFWYRQDPGLGLRLIYFSYDVKMKEKGDIPEGYSVSREKKERFSLILESASTNQTSMYLCASSLRGEHTEAFFGQGTRLTVV.

With respect to this clone: One end of the junction is discordant with germline, which a read error may explain. The genes are TRBV10-3 and TRBJ1-4; TRBD1 matches at 9 bases. The CDR3 runs to 12 residues. Per germline, CDR1 ENHRY and CDR2 SYGVKD. The CDR3 spells CAISETPGQGTF. In DNA form, the CDR3 reads TGTGCCATCAGTGAGACCCCGGGACAGGGAACCTTT.

The chain employs TRBV2 and TRBJ1-1; 7 positions match TRBD1. Germline CDR1 SNHLY, CDR2 FYNNEI. The trim removed 6 bases at V and 5 bases at J, leaving 9 bases unmatched. The CDR3 is 14 amino acids. CDR3: CASRIITGDTEAFF. The CDR3 nucleotides read TGTGCCAGCAGGATAATTACAGGGGATACTGAAGCTTTCTTT.

This clone was observed a handful of times. The chain links TRBV10-3 to TRBJ2-2; D is ambiguous. The CDR3 runs to 14 residues. Germline assignment: CDR1 ENHRY and CDR2 SYGVKD. V lost 8 bases and J lost 0, with 10 bases in between. The CDR3 reads CAIGPNSNTGELFF. The CDR3 DNA follows: TGTGCCATCGGGCCAAACTCGAACACCGGGGAGCTGTTTTTT.

The chain employs TRBV21-1 and TRBJ2-7. TRBV21-1 is a known pseudogene. The CDR3 is made up of 20 amino acids. In nucleotides, the CDR3 is TGTGCCAGCACCGCAAGAAGCCAGGCAGGATTTCTATTCGGGCCGGTGGAGCAGTACTTC. Protein product: CASTARSQAGFLFGPVEQYF.

The CDR3 coding sequence is TGTGCCAGCAGCTCCAAGACTAGCGGGGGCCGGAATGAGCAGTTCTTC. Its protein is CASSSKTSGGRNEQFF. The V call is TRBV5-4, the J call TRBJ2-1; 12 nucleotides agree with TRBD2. Unmatched junction bases numbered 8, after V lost 3 bases and J lost 7 bases. CDR3 length: 16 residues. The germline CDR1 and CDR2 sequences are SGHNT and YYREEE (reference sequence).

The genes are TRBV29-1 and TRBJ1-2; D perhaps matches TRBD1 (6 bases). The germline V and J ends were trimmed by 7 bases and 7 bases, with 19 bases remaining between them. The CDR3 totals 13 residues. CDR1 and CDR2 from the germline V gene are SQVTM and ANQGSEA. CDR3 sequence: CSARKQGSFGYTF. The CDR3, as DNA: TGCAGCGCCAGAAAACAGGGTTCCTTTGGCTACACCTTC.

The CDR3 coding sequence is TGTGCCAGCAGCCGGACCTGGGCGACAGATACGCAGTATTTT. Translated, it gives CASSRTWATDTQYF. V gene TRBV7-3 combines with J gene TRBJ2-3; D call uncertain. Looked up from germline, CDR1 is SGHTA and CDR2 is FQGTGA. Trimming left V 5 bases short and J 3 bases short, with 12 bases between. The CDR3 totals 14 residues.

The chain recombines TRBV5-6 with TRBJ1-5, with D unclear. The CDR3 runs 12 residues. Per the germline V gene, CDR1 is SGHDT and CDR2 is YYEEEE. V shed 0 bases and J shed 4 bases, with 2 bases lying between them. The CDR3 bases are TGTGCCAGCAGCTTGGGAAATCAGCCCCAGCATTTT. Protein product: CASSLGNQPQHF.

The V call is TRBV6-1, the J call TRBJ2-5; 13 positions match TRBD2. The trim removed 10 bases at V and 8 bases at J, leaving 4 bases unmatched. Germline CDR1 reads MNHNS; CDR2 reads SASEGT. The CDR3 length is 12 residues. CDR3: CAIRLAGGTQYF. The CDR3 DNA follows: TGTGCCATTCGACTAGCGGGGGGAACCCAGTACTTC.

The J gene is TRBJ2-7, the V gene TRBV7-2, with TRBD1 matching over 11 bases. J gave up 3 bases and V 1 base, and 2 bases lay outside the gene matches. Germline loops: CDR1 SGHTA, CDR2 FQGNSA. The CDR3 is 15 residues long. CDR3 sequence: CASSLDGTGGYEQYF. The DNA of the CDR3 is TGTGCCAGCAGCTTAGACGGGACAGGGGGCTACGAGCAGTACTTC. Full variable domain (remainder filled in from reference TRBV7-2 and TRBJ2-7): GAGVSQSPSNKVTEKGKDVELRCDPISGHTALYWYRQSLGQGLEFLIYFQGNSAPDKSGLPSDRFSAERTGGSVSTLTIQRTQQEDSAVYLCASSLDGTGGYEQYFGPGTRLTVT.

This clone was picked up one time. This chain connects TRBV28 to TRBJ1-1; D call uncertain. This CDR3 spans 12 amino acids. Germline V gives CDR1 MDHEN, CDR2 SYDVKM. Trimming took off 5 bases at V and 3 bases at J, with 7 bases between the two ends. CDR3 sequence: CASSPTYTEAFF. For the CDR3, the DNA is TGTGCCAGCAGTCCAACTTACACTGAAGCTTTCTTT.

This clone was seen just once. The chain links TRBV7-3 to TRBJ2-1; D call uncertain. Germline CDR1 SGHTA, CDR2 FQGTGA. The CDR3 length is 15 residues. The V end lost 3 bases, the J end lost 2 bases, and 11 bases lay between the germline ends. The CDR3 DNA follows: TGTGCCAGCAGCTTTGGTGTAGCAACCTACAATGAGCAGTTCTTC. It codes for CASSFGVATYNEQFF.

The V call is TRBV7-3, the J call TRBJ1-5; TRBD1 might be the D (5 bases). With 5 bases removed from V and 7 bases from J, the gap between germline ends came to 18 bases. The CDR3 runs 15 residues. CDR1 is SGHTA, CDR2 FQGTGA, per germline. The CDR3 nucleotides are TGTGCCAGCAGCCTAAGTCCCGGGGGAGACCAGCCCCAGCATTTT. Protein product: CASSLSPGGDQPQHF. The entire variable domain, with the rest obtained from reference TRBV7-3 and TRBJ1-5, is as follows: GAGVSQTPSNKVTEKGKYVELRCDPISGHTALYWYRQSLGQGPEFLIYFQGTGAADDSGLPNDRFFAVRPEGSVSTLKIQRTERGDSAVYLCASSLSPGGDQPQHFGDGTRLSIL.

This chain links TRBV28 with TRBJ1-1; D may be TRBD1 (6 bases). Per the germline V gene, CDR1 is MDHEN and CDR2 is SYDVKM. The CDR3 totals 13 residues. Trimming stripped 2 bases from V and 5 bases from J, with 9 bases between. The CDR3: CASSLGQGTEAFF. The CDR3 coding sequence is TGTGCCAGCAGTTTAGGGCAGGGGACTGAAGCTTTCTTT.

This CDR3 reads CASSFFARRDYERSSTDTQYF. In DNA form, the CDR3 reads TGTGCCAGCAGTTTTTTTGCCCGGAGGGACTATGAACGATCTAGCACAGATACGCAGTATTTT. The V and J genes are TRBV7-3 and TRBJ2-3; 7 bases are a match to TRBD2. This CDR3 region has 21 residues. Germline V lookup: CDR1 SGHTA, CDR2 FQGTGA. The trim removed 6 bases at V and 0 bases at J, leaving 24 bases unmatched.

This chain links TRBV6-5 with TRBJ2-3, with D unclear. V gave up 0 bases and J gave up 0 bases, with 4 bases separating them. In germline, CDR1 is MNHEY, CDR2 SVGAGI. There are 14 residues in the CDR3. DNA of the CDR3: TGTGCCAGCAGTTACTCGGCGAGCACAGATACGCAGTATTTT. This gives the protein CASSYSASTDTQYF.

J is TRBJ1-1 and V is TRBV18; tentative D call: TRBD1 (6 bases). Germline values: CDR1 KGHSH, CDR2 LQKENI. V lost 1 base to trimming and J lost 0 bases, with 15 bases between them. This CDR3 region has 17 residues. CDR3 loop: CASSPLITGTMNTEAFF. The CDR3 nucleotides are TGTGCCAGCTCACCACTTATAACAGGGACCATGAACACTGAAGCTTTCTTT.

The gene calls are TRBV30 and TRBJ2-2; no clear D. From germline, CDR1 is GTSNPN and CDR2 SVGIG (reference sequence). The CDR3 extends over 16 amino acids. Trimming removed 0 bases at V and 0 bases at J, with 11 bases between. For the CDR3, the DNA is TGTGCCTGGAGTGTACTCGCTCCCCCGAACACCGGGGAGCTGTTTTTT. Translated, it gives CAWSVLAPPNTGELFF.

This chain joins TRBV5-6 and TRBJ2-4, with D maybe TRBD1 (6 bases). This CDR3 has 13 residues. From germline, CDR1 is SGHDT and CDR2 YYEEEE. V was shortened by 0 bases and J by 7 bases, with 8 bases between the two germline ends. The CDR3 spells CASSLGGPNIQYF. The CDR3 DNA reads as TGTGCCAGCAGCTTGGGGGGGCCCAACATTCAGTACTTC.

This clone was seen a few times. CDR3 protein: CASSGPAQGYEQYF. The CDR3 coding sequence is TGTGCCAGCAGCGGCCCGGCACAGGGATACGAGCAGTACTTC. J is TRBJ2-7 and V is TRBV9; a weak D match, TRBD1 (6 bases). Germline lookup yields CDR1 SGDLS and CDR2 YYNGEE. The CDR3 covers 14 residues. Trimming removed 3 bases from V and 4 bases from J, with 14 bases in between. The full variable domain, in which reference TRBV9 and TRBJ2-7 provide the parts outside the CDR3, is DSGVTQTPKHLITATGQRVTLRCSPRSGDLSVYWYQQSLDQGLQFLIQYYNGEERAKGNILERFSAQQFPDLHSELNLSSLELGDSALYFCASSGPAQGYEQYFGPGTRLTVT.

The rearrangement links TRBV29-1 to TRBJ2-5; 10 bases are shared with TRBD2. Per germline, CDR1 SQVTM and CDR2 ANQGSEA. With V trimmed by 7 bases and J by 5 bases, 7 bases remained unmatched. This CDR3 has 13 amino acids. The CDR3: CSAERGGQETQYF. The CDR3, as DNA: TGCAGCGCCGAGCGGGGGGGCCAGGAGACCCAGTACTTC.

This chain joins TRBV10-3 and TRBJ1-2; D is perhaps TRBD1 (5 bases). From germline, CDR1 is ENHRY and CDR2 SYGVKD. The CDR3 spans 13 residues. V was trimmed by 4 bases and J by 4 bases, leaving 10 bases between them. Here the CDR3 reads CAISGQSSYGYTF. The CDR3 nucleotides read TGTGCCATCAGTGGACAGTCTTCCTATGGCTACACCTTC.

This sequence joins TRBV7-9 and TRBJ2-1; 9 nucleotides agree with TRBD1. CDR3 length equals 18 residues. Germline-derived CDR1 and CDR2 are SEHNR and FQNEAQ (reference sequence). Unmatched junction bases numbered 7, after V lost 0 bases and J lost 1 base. CDR3 sequence: CASSLAQGQGPSYNEQFF. Written as DNA, the CDR3 is TGTGCCAGCAGCTTAGCGCAGGGACAGGGACCTTCCTACAATGAGCAGTTCTTC.

This clone appeared a few times. The chain carries TRBV7-2 and TRBJ2-7; 8 nucleotides line up with TRBD2. CDR3 size: 15 residues. Looked up from germline, CDR1 is SGHTA and CDR2 is FQGNSA. Unmatched junction bases numbered 7, after V lost 3 bases and J lost 3 bases. The DNA for the CDR3 is TGTGCCAGCAGCTTTGTAGCGGGAATGGGCTACGAGCAGTACTTC. Encoded protein: CASSFVAGMGYEQYF.

This clone was recorded once. The J gene is TRBJ1-3, the V gene TRBV6-5; 7 bases agree with TRBD1. Trimming removed 2 bases from V and 1 base from J; junction bases left unmatched: 2. Germline V gene data show CDR1 as MNHEY and CDR2 as SVGAGI. The CDR3 is 15 amino acids. CDR3 protein: CASSYDRESGNTIYF. CDR3 sequence (DNA): TGTGCCAGCAGTTACGACAGGGAATCTGGAAACACCATATATTTT.

The chain is built from TRBV4-2 and TRBJ2-3; 10 nucleotides match TRBD2. CDR3 size: 17 residues. Trimming cost V 0 bases and J 4 bases; bases outside gene matches: 7. The germline V gene encodes CDR1 LGHNA and CDR2 YNFKEQ. The CDR3 protein is CASSQDSQRGGADTQYF. The CDR3 nucleotides are TGTGCCAGCAGCCAAGATTCCCAGCGGGGGGGGGCAGATACGCAGTATTTT.

The chain carries TRBV18 and TRBJ2-3; no clear D. Between the trimmed V and J ends, which lost 3 bases and 3 bases, there was a span of 16 bases. Germline V gene data show CDR1 as KGHSH and CDR2 as LQKENI. The CDR3 is 16 amino acids. The CDR3 spells CASSPYLGYGTDTQYF. The CDR3 region has the DNA TGTGCCAGCTCACCCTACCTCGGGTATGGTACAGATACGCAGTATTTT.

This sequence joins TRBV7-2 and TRBJ2-1; 11 bases are shared with TRBD2. After removal of 6 bases from V and 10 bases from J, the junction contained 11 bases not matched to a gene. Germline CDR1 reads SGHTA; CDR2 reads FQGNSA. This CDR3 contains 15 residues. CDR3 bases: TGTGCCAGCAGTCCTACTAGCGGGGGTGGAGGGGAGCAGTTCTTC. It is translated as CASSPTSGGGGEQFF.